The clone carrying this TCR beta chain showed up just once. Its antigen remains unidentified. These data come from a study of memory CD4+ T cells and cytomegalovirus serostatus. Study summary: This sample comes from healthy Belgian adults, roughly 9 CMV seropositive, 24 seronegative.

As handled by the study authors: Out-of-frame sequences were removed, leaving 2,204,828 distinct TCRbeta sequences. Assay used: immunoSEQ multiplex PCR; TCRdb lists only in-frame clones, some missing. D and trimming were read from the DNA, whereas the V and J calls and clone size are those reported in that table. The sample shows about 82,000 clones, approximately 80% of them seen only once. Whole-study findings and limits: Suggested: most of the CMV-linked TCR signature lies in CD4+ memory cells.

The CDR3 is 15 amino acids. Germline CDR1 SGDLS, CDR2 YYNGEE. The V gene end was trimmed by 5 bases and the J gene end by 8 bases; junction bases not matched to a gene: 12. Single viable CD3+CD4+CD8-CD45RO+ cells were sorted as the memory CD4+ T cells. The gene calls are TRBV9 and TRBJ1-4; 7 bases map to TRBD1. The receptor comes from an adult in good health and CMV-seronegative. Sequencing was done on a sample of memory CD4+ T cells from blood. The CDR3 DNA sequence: TGTGCCAGCAGTGAGAGACAGGGCGTTGGGGAAAAACTGTTTTTT. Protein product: CASSERQGVGEKLFF.